Only a few counts were recorded for the clone carrying this TCR beta chain. What it binds is not known. The data are from a study of identical twins. Findings of the study overall: Low generation probability was overrepresented in out-of-frame alpha sequences shared by twins. Fewer insertions characterized abundant cord blood beta clonotypes, whereas memory repertoires showed none.

Unique molecular identifiers were present on cDNA, and template switching added a universal primer site. TCRdb redid the calling of the 5' RACE reads with MiXCR, one entry per CDR3 protein. Among 400,000 to 600,000 distinct CDR3 sequences, about a fifth were seen once, and the ten largest hold approximately 0.5%. The CDR3 length is 17 residues. The germline V gene encodes CDR1 LNHNV and CDR2 YYDKDF (reference sequence). V lost 3 bases and J lost 5; bases outside the gene matches: 13. The same sample was also used in a study of yellow fever vaccine responses in identical twins.

The chain combines TRBV15 with TRBJ2-1, with TRBD2 matching 7 bases. Material for sequencing was CD4+ T cells sorted from blood. The receptor's source is a woman aged 18 to 35 in good health. CDR3 sequence: CATSSLSWPSGDNEQFF. The CDR3 DNA is TGTGCCACCAGCAGCCTGTCGTGGCCTAGCGGCGACAATGAGCAGTTCTTC.